This TCR beta chain came from a study of blood T cell repertoires in COVID-19. Study overall: The United States, Italy and Spain supplied acute and convalescent COVID-19 samples. PBMCs, B-cell-depleted T cells, or T cells provided the cDNA or gDNA that made up the material.

Original processing notes: Amplifying reference gene primers gave estimates of nucleated cell counts. TCRdb's table, derived via immunoSEQ multiplex PCR, lists solely in-frame clones and lacks some. V, J and clone size are those of that table, while D and trimming were read from the DNA. Of about 120,000 clones in the sample, 65% to 85% were seen once. The receptor's source is a man aged 80 or over with active or convalescent COVID-19. Sequencing used peripheral blood.

The CDR3 protein is CASRYGQGANYGYTF. The CDR3 DNA follows: TGTGCCAGCAGATATGGACAGGGAGCTAACTATGGCTACACCTTC. The genes are TRBV6-5 and TRBJ1-2, with 8 bases matching TRBD1. With 6 bases clipped from V and 0 bases from J, the junction kept 6 bases outside the gene matches. The CDR3 has 15 residues. The germline CDR1 and CDR2 sequences are MNHEY and SVGAGI.